This section outlines one T cell receptor (beta chain) sequence together with its context. This record belongs to a study of cytomegalovirus exposure and HLA in healthy donors. Study summary: Some 85 million unique TCRs, all from HLA-typed donors, were included in an early release of the data.

The PCR had 60 Vbeta and 13 Jbeta primers. Sequencing was performed with immunoSEQ multiplex PCR; in TCRdb, only in-frame clones are kept and a portion is missing. The sample includes roughly 76,000 clones, around 86% of them seen just once. Germline V gives CDR1 MDHEN, CDR2 SYDVKM. Trimming took off 2 bases at V and 0 bases at J, with 7 bases between the two ends. The CDR3 is 14 amino acids. V and J are TRBV28 and TRBJ1-1; D not resolved. This receptor was obtained from a woman aged 25 to 39 in good health and CMV-seronegative. Specimen: PBMCs. The CDR3 DNA reads TGTGCCAGCAGTTTAGAGGGAGTGAACACTGAAGCTTTCTTT. Its translation: CASSLEGVNTEAFF.